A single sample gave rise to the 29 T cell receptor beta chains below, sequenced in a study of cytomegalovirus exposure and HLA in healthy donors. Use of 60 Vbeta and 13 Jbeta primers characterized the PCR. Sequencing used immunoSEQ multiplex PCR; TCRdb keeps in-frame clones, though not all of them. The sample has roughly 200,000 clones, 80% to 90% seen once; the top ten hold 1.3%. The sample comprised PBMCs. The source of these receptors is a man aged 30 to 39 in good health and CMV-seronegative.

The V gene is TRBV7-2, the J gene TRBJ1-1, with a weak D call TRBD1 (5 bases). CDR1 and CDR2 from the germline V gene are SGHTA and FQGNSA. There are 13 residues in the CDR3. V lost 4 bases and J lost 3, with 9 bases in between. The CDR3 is CASSYPTDTEAFF. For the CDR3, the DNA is TGTGCCAGCAGCTATCCGACAGACACTGAAGCTTTCTTT.

The CDR3 nucleotides read TGTGCCAGCAGCTCAGACAGGGGTGGGGGGTACGAGCAGTACTTC. Translation: CASSSDRGGGYEQYF. The V call is TRBV5-4, the J call TRBJ2-7, with 8 bases matching TRBD1. J was trimmed by 4 bases and V by 3 bases; bases with no gene match: 9. The CDR3 sequence is 15 residues long. CDR1 SGHNT and CDR2 YYREEE come from the germline V gene (reference sequence).

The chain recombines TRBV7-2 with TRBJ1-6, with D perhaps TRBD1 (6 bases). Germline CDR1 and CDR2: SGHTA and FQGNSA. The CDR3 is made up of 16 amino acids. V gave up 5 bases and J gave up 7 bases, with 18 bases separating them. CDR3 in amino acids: CASSGGGGSVNSPLHF. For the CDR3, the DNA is TGTGCCAGCAGCGGAGGGGGGGGATCGGTAAATTCACCCCTCCACTTT.

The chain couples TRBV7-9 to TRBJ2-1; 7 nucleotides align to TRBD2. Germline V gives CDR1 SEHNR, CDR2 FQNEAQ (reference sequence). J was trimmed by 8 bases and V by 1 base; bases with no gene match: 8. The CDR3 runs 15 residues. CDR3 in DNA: TGTGCCAGCAGCTTAGGGCGGGAGATTAACCATGAGCAGTTCTTC. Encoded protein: CASSLGREINHEQFF.

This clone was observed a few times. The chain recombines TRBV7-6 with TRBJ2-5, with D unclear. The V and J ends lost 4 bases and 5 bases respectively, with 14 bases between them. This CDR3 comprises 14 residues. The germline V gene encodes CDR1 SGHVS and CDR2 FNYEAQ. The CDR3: CASSSPGLGETQYF. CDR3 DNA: TGTGCCAGCAGCTCCCCCGGCCTCGGGGAGACCCAGTACTTC.

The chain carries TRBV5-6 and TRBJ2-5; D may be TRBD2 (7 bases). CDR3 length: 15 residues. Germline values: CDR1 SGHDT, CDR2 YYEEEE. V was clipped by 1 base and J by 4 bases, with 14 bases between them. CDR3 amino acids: CASSLRTGGAETQYF. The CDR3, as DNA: TGTGCCAGCAGCTTGAGGACGGGGGGCGCAGAGACCCAGTACTTC.

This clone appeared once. The CDR3 here is CASSSKGWNEQFF. The DNA of the CDR3 is TGCGCCAGCAGTTCGAAGGGGTGGAATGAGCAGTTCTTC. The chain is built from TRBV5-1 and TRBJ2-1; TRBD1 is a possible D gene (5 bases). Germline V gene data show CDR1 as SGHRS and CDR2 as YFSETQ. V was clipped by 5 bases and J by 7 bases, with 13 bases between them. This CDR3 is built from 13 residues.

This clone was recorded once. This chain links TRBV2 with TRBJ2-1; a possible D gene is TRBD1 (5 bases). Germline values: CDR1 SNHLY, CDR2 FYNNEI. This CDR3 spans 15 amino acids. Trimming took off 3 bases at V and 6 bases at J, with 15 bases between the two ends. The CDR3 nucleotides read TGTGCCAGCAGTGACCCAGGGTTTGTGGGCAATGAGCAGTTCTTC. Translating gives CASSDPGFVGNEQFF.

In DNA form, the CDR3 reads TGTGCCAGCGGGCAGTCCGAAGGGACCCAGTACTTC. It codes for CASGQSEGTQYF. The chain uses TRBV2 and TRBJ2-5; D is uncertain. Per the germline V gene, CDR1 is SNHLY and CDR2 is FYNNEI. V was shortened by 8 bases and J by 7 bases, with 14 bases between the two germline ends. This CDR3 comprises 12 residues.

The CDR3 DNA follows: TGTGCCAGCAGATGGGGGGAGTACCCAAGGACTGAAGCTTTCTTT. Protein product: CASRWGEYPRTEAFF. The genes are TRBV5-6 and TRBJ1-1; D is possibly TRBD1 (5 bases). Looked up from germline, CDR1 is SGHDT and CDR2 is YYEEEE. The CDR3 consists of 15 residues. Between the trimmed V and J ends, which lost 5 bases and 5 bases, there was a span of 19 bases.

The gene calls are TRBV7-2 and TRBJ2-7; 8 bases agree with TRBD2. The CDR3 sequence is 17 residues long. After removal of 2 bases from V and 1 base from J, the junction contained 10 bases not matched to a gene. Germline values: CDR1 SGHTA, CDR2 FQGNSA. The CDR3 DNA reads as TGTGCCAGCAGCTTAAATCCGCGGACTAGCTATTCCTACGAGCAGTACTTC. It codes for CASSLNPRTSYSYEQYF.

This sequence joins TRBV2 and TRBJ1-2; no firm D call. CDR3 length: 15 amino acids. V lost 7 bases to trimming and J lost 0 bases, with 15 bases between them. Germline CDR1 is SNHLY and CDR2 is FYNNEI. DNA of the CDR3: TGTGCCAGCATCCCTAGGACTTTTGCTAACTATGGCTACACCTTC. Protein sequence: CASIPRTFANYGYTF.

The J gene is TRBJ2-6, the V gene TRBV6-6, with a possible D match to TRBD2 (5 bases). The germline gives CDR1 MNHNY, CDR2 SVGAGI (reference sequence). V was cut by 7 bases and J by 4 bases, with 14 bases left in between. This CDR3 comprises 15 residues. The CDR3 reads CASNVGGSGANVLTF. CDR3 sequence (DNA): TGTGCCAGCAATGTAGGAGGATCCGGGGCCAACGTCCTGACTTTC.

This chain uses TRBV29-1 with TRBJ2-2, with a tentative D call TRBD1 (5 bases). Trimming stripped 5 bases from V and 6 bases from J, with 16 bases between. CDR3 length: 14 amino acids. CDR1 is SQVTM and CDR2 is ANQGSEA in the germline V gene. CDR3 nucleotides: TGCAGCGTTCAGGGCAGTGGTCGACCCGGGGAGCTGTTTTTT. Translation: CSVQGSGRPGELFF.

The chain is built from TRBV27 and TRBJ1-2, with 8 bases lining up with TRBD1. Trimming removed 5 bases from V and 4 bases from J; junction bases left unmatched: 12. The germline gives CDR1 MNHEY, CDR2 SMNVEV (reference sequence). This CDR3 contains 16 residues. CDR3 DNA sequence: TGTGCCAGCAGTCCTGCCGCCCAGGGGGCGGCCTATGGCTACACCTTC. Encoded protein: CASSPAAQGAAYGYTF.

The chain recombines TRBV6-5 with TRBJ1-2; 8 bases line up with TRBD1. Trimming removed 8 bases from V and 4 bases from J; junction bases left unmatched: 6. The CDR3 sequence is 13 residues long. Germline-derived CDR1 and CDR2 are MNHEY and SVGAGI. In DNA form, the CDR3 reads TGTGCCAGCGGTAAAGACAGGGGCTATGGCTACACCTTC. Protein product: CASGKDRGYGYTF.

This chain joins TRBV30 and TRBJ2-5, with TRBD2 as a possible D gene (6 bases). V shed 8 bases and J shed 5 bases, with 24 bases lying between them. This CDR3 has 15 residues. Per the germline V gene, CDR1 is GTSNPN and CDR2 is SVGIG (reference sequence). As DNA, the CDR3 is TGTGCCGGGCGTCCCGGGACTGGAAGGAGGGAGACCCAGTACTTC. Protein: CAGRPGTGRRETQYF.

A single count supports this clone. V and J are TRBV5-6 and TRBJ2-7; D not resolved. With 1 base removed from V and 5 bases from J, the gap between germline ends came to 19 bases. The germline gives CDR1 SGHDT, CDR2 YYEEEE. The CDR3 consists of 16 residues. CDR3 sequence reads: CASSLFSVRLVDEQYF. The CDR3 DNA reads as TGTGCCAGCAGCTTGTTCTCGGTCAGGTTAGTAGACGAGCAGTACTTC.

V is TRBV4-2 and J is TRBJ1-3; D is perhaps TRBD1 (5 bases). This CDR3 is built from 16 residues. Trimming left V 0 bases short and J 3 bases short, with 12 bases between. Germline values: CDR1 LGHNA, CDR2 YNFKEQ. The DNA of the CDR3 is TGTGCCAGCAGCCAAGATCCAACGACAGATGGAAACACCATATATTTT. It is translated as CASSQDPTTDGNTIYF.

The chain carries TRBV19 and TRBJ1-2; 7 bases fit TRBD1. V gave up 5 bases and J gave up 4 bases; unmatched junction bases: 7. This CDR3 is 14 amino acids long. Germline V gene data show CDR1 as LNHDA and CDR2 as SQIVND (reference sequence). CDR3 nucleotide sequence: TGTGCCAGTAGTTACGGGACAGAACGCTATGGCTACACCTTC. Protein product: CASSYGTERYGYTF.

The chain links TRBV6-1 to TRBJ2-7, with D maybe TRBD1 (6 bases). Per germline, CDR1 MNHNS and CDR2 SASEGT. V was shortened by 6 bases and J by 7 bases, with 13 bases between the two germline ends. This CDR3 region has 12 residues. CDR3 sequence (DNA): TGTGCCAGCAGGGACAGCGCGCGGGAGCAGTACTTC. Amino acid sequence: CASRDSAREQYF.

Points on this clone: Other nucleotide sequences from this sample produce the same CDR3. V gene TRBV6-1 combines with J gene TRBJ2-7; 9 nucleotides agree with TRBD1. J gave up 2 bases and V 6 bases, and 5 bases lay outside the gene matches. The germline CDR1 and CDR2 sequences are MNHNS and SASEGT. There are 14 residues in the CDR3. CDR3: CASSLGQGPYEQYF. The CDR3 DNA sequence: TGTGCCAGCAGCTTGGGACAGGGACCCTACGAGCAGTACTTC.

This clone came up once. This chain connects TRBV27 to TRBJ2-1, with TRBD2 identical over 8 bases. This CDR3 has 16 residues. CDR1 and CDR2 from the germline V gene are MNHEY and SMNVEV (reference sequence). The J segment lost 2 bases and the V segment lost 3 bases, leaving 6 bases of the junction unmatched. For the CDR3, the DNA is TGTGCCAGCAGTTTCGGGGGGGGCGGCGCCTACAATGAGCAGTTCTTC. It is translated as CASSFGGGGAYNEQFF.

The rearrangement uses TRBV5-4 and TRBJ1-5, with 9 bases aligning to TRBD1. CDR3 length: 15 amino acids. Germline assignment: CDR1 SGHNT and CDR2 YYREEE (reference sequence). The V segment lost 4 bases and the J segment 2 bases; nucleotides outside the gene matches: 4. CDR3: CASSTWTGGNQPQHF. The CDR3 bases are TGTGCCAGCAGCACCTGGACAGGGGGCAATCAGCCCCAGCATTTT.

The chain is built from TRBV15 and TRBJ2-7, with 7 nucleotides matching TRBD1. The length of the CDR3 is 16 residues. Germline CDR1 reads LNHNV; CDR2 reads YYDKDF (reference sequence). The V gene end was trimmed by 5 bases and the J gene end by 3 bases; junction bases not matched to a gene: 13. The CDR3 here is CATSGRGTALNYEQYF. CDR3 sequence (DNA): TGTGCCACCAGCGGCCGAGGGACAGCACTAAACTACGAGCAGTACTTC.

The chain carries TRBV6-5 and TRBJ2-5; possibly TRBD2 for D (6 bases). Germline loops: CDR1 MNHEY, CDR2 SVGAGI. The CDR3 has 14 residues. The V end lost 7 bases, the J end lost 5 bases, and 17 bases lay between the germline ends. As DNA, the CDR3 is TGTGCCAGCACCAACGGAGGGGCTGGTGAGACCCAGTACTTC. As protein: CASTNGGAGETQYF.

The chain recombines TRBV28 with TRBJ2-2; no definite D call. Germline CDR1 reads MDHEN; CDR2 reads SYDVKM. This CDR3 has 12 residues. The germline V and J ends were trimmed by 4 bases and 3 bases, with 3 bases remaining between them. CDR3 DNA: TGTGCCAGCAGTTCTGACACCGGGGAGCTGTTTTTT. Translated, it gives CASSSDTGELFF.

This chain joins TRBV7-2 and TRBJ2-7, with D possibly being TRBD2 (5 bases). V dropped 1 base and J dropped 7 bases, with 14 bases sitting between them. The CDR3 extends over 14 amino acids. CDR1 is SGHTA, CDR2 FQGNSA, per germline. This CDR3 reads CASSLGAGTGEQYF. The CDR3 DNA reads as TGTGCCAGCAGCTTAGGCGCGGGTACGGGGGAGCAGTACTTC.

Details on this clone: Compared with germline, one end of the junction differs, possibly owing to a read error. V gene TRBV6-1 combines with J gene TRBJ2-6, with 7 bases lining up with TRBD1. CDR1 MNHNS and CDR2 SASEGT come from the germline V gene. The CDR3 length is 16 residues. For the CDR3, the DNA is TGTGCCAGCAGTGAAGTAGGGGGCTCTGGGGCCAACGTCCTGACTTTT. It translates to CASSEVGGSGANVLTF.